The source of this TCR beta chain is a study of T cell responses to AZD1222 COVID-19 vaccine. On the study more broadly: Both about-4-week and about-12-week second-dose recipients were combined.

Some clones are missing from TCRdb's copy, which holds only in-frame ones; the method was immunoSEQ multiplex PCR. The sample yields 70,000 to 95,000 clones, roughly nine tenths seen once. Study observations and caveats: Repertoire collection took place solely once the T cell response had peaked.

Germline CDR1 reads SNHLY; CDR2 reads FYNNEI. CDR3 length equals 15 residues. Trimming cost V 6 bases and J 0 bases, with 14 bases left between them. Of note for this clone: As yet, its antigen is unknown.

The V gene is TRBV2, the J gene TRBJ1-1; weak D call: TRBD1 (6 bases). Specimen: peripheral blood, collected on day 0 of AZD1222 vaccination. This clonotype originated in an adult in good health. The CDR3 sequence is CASRGAVFLNTEAFF. The CDR3 nucleotides read TGTGCCAGCAGGGGGGCGGTATTTTTGAACACTGAAGCTTTCTTT.